This is a list of T cell receptor beta chains from one sample in a study of vaccination effects on CD4 cells after COVID-19. Here immunoSEQ multiplex PCR was the method, and the copy in TCRdb shows in-frame clones only, minus some. The table shows about 66,000 clones, with 70% to 85% occurring only once. For these receptors, no antigen is known. Here the sequenced sample was CD4+ T cells from PBMCs cultured without peptide, taken after COVID-19 vaccination. All receptors derive from a human donor who received a COVID-19 vaccine. The CDR3 runs from the conserved cysteine through the conserved F or W. The D gene is left open where the match is weak. A clone size is listed for some rows: how often the clone was seen (once, few, many), or a class if it is expanded.

j_call d_call cdr3_length clone_size v_call cdr3_nt cdr3_aa
TRBJ1-1 . 14 . TRBV30 TGTGCCTGGAGCGCTCCTCGGGGGGACACTGAAGCTTTCTTT CAWSAPRGDTEAFF
TRBJ2-5 . 14 . TRBV7-7 TGTGCCAGCAGTACCGGGACCGGAGCTTGGGACCAGTACTTC CASSTGTGAWDQYF
TRBJ2-2 . 14 . TRBV5-1 TGCGCCAGCAACTTGGCCGGGATCGCCGGGGAGCTGTTTTTT CASNLAGIAGELFF
TRBJ1-4 TRBD1 15 . TRBV2 TGTGCCAGCAGTGCCCCGGGACAGGGGAGAGAAAAACTGTTTTTT CASSAPGQGREKLFF
TRBJ2-5 TRBD1 14 . TRBV19 TGTGCCAGTAGTACGACGGACAGGAGGGAGACCCAGTACTTC CASSTTDRRETQYF
TRBJ1-2 TRBD1 15 . TRBV28 TGTGCCAGCAGCTATCATCTCACAGGGGGCTATGGCTACACCTTC CASSYHLTGGYGYTF
TRBJ2-2 TRBD1 15 . TRBV27 TGTGCCAGCAGTTTAAGGGGGACAGACACCGGGGAGCTGTTTTTT CASSLRGTDTGELFF
TRBJ1-4 TRBD1 16 . TRBV4-1 TGCGCCAGCAGCCAGGGACAGGGGGCCATCAATGAAAAACTGTTTTTT CASSQGQGAINEKLFF
TRBJ2-3 . 13 . TRBV6-6 TGTGCCTGTCGGGGGCAAGGCACAGATACGCAGTATTTT CACRGQGTDTQYF
TRBJ1-4 . 13 few TRBV29-1 TGCAGCGTCGGGGGACCGGGTAATGAAAAACTGTTTTTT CSVGGPGNEKLFF
TRBJ1-2 . 13 . TRBV6-5 TGTGCCAGCAGACAGGGAGGGATGTATGGCTACACCTTC CASRQGGMYGYTF
TRBJ1-4 TRBD1 14 . TRBV19 TGTGCCAGTAGTGTCCAGGGGGCGCGTGAAAAACTGTTTTTT CASSVQGAREKLFF
TRBJ1-1 . 12 . TRBV7-9 TGTGCCAGCAGCTTGTTCAGCACTGAAGCTTTCTTT CASSLFSTEAFF
TRBJ1-4 . 14 . TRBV2 TGTGCCAGCAGTGAGGCGGCAAGAAATGAAAAACTGTTTTTT CASSEAARNEKLFF
TRBJ1-2 . 13 . TRBV2 TGTGCCAGCGTTCCCGACAGCGTCTATGGCTACACCTTC CASVPDSVYGYTF
TRBJ2-3 . 14 . TRBV30 TGTGCCTGGAGGCCGGGCACTAGCACAGATACGCAGTATTTT CAWRPGTSTDTQYF
TRBJ2-5 . 11 . TRBV12-3/TRBV12-4 TGTGCCAGCAGTTTAATAGGGGCACAGTACTTC CASSLIGAQYF
TRBJ1-6 . 13 once TRBV12-3/TRBV12-4 TGTGCCAGCAGCGCATACACGAATTCACCCCTCCACTTT CASSAYTNSPLHF
TRBJ1-4 TRBD1 15 . TRBV19 TGTGCCACCTCCCGCGGAAGGGGGCTGGATGAAAAACTGTTTTTT CATSRGRGLDEKLFF
TRBJ2-1 . 13 . TRBV30 TGTGCCTGGAGTCCGACAGCGCGAAATGAGCAGTTCTTC CAWSPTARNEQFF
TRBJ2-2 TRBD1 15 . TRBV28 TGTGCCAGCAGCTTCCAAGGGGGCCAAGGCGGGGAGCTGTTTTTT CASSFQGGQGGELFF
TRBJ2-5 . 13 . TRBV18 TGTGCCAGCTCAACGGGACTCGGAGAGACCCAGTACTTC CASSTGLGETQYF
TRBJ2-1 . 13 . TRBV6-4 TGTGCCAGCAGCCGGGACCGGGGCGATGAGCAGTTCTTC CASSRDRGDEQFF
TRBJ1-5 . 14 . TRBV3-1/TRBV3-2 TGTGCCAGCAGCCAATCTGGGGGGAATCAGCCCCAGCATTTT CASSQSGGNQPQHF
TRBJ2-2 TRBD1 17 . TRBV24-1 TGTGCCACCAGTGATTTCGGGACAGGCCGTATCGCCGGGGAGCTGTTTTTT CATSDFGTGRIAGELFF
TRBJ1-4 TRBD1 17 . TRBV14 TGTGCCAGCAGCCAAGCGGGCAGGGGGAGAACTAATGAAAAACTGTTTTTT CASSQAGRGRTNEKLFF
TRBJ2-1 . 15 . TRBV9 TGTGCCAGCAGCCGGGGGGGGACAGGCTACAATGAGCAGTTCTTC CASSRGGTGYNEQFF